This TCR beta chain came from a study of radiotherapy plus CTLA-4 blockade in lung cancer. Study conclusions and caveats: In blood, tumor-derived TCR clones expanded after radiotherapy plus ipilimumab.

Only in-frame clones appear in the TCRdb table, and some are missing; sequencing was by immunoSEQ multiplex PCR. The table records around 86,000 clones, under 85% of them present only once. In regard to this clone: Antigen unknown.

Sequencing was performed on peripheral blood, taken from a patient treated with radiotherapy plus ipilimumab. The origin of this receptor is a human donor with non-small cell lung cancer who had stable disease on radiotherapy plus ipilimumab.

CDR3 residues: CASSTWSAYEQYF. The CDR3 DNA sequence: TGTGCCAGCAGTACCTGGTCTGCCTACGAGCAGTACTTC. V and J are TRBV28 and TRBJ2-7; D not resolved. CDR1 and CDR2 from the germline V gene are MDHEN and SYDVKM. With 5 bases removed from V and 2 bases from J, the gap between germline ends came to 10 bases. The CDR3 length is 13 residues.